This paragraph reports one TCR beta chain. What it binds is not known. The same CDR3 is also encoded by other DNA sequences in this sample. The data originate from a study of shared clonotypes between healthy human individuals. Method: immunoSEQ multiplex PCR; TCRdb's copy keeps in-frame clones and lacks some. Of approximately 2.3 million clones listed, 90% to 95% are singletons. Notes on the study in general: Rarefaction showed that sequencing of sorted subsets was incomplete (despite large depth).

Per germline, CDR1 DFQATT and CDR2 SNEGSKA (reference sequence). The CDR3 covers 11 residues. Between the trimmed V and J ends, which lost 3 bases and 8 bases, there was a span of 10 bases. This sequence originates from a man between 18 and 29 years old in good health. Some clones in this sample may be carry-over from other donors' samples. The material sequenced was naive CD4+ T cells from PBMCs. The subset here: CD45RA+ positively selected. V and J are TRBV20-1 and TRBJ1-2; the D is unclear. The CDR3 sequence is CSASPGGGYTF. CDR3 coding DNA: TGCAGTGCTAGCCCCGGTGGGGGCTACACCTTC.